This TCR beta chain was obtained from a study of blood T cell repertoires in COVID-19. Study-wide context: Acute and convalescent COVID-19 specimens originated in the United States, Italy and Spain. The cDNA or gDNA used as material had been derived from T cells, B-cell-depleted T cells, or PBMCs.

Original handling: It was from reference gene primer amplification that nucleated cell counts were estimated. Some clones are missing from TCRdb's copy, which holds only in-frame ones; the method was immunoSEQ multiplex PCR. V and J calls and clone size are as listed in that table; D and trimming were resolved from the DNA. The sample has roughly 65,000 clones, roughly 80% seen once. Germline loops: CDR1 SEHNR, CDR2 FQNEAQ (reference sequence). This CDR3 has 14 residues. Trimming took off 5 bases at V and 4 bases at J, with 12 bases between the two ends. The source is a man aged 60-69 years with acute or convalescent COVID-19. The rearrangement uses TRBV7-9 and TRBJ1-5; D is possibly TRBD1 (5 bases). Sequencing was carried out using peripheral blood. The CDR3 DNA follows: TGTGCCAGCAGCACTGTGTCAGGGAATCAGCCCCAGCATTTT. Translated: CASSTVSGNQPQHF.